A single sample gave rise to the 15 T cell receptor beta chains below, sequenced in a study of cytomegalovirus exposure and HLA in healthy donors. The PCR was carried out with 60 Vbeta primers and 13 Jbeta primers. Clones were sequenced by immunoSEQ multiplex PCR, and TCRdb holds only the in-frame ones, with some missing. The table records approximately 60,000 clones, about 82% of them present only once. The sample consisted of PBMCs. All receptors derive from a young man in good health and CMV-seronegative.

This chain uses TRBV5-6 with TRBJ1-2; D might be TRBD1 (5 bases). CDR1 and CDR2 from the germline V gene are SGHDT and YYEEEE. V was pared by 0 bases and J by 6 bases, with 15 bases between. The CDR3 extends over 15 amino acids. CDR3 sequence reads: CASSLVGAGSHGYTF. The CDR3 nucleotides are TGTGCCAGCAGCTTGGTGGGTGCAGGGTCGCATGGCTACACCTTC. The full variable domain, completed using reference TRBV5-6 and TRBJ1-2, is DAGVTQSPTHLIKTRGQQVTLRCSPKSGHDTVSWYQQALGQGPQFIFQYYEEEERQRGNFPDRFSGHQFPNYSSELNVNALLLGDSALYLCASSLVGAGSHGYTFGSGTRLTVV.

This chain joins TRBV21-1 and TRBJ2-7; TRBD2 reflects the table's D call only, with no check against the DNA. TRBV21-1 is listed as a pseudogene. The CDR3 sequence is 13 residues long. The CDR3 protein is CASLPGGWYEQYF. CDR3 sequence (DNA): TGTGCCAGCCTCCCTGGCGGTTGGTACGAGCAGTACTTC.

This clone was observed once. V is TRBV5-3 and J is TRBJ1-1; 7 nucleotides line up with TRBD1. TRBV5-3 falls under the ORF class, with uncertain function. The CDR3 sequence is 14 residues long. V lost 3 bases and J lost 1; bases outside the gene matches: 3. This chain's CDR3 is CARSSDRENTEAFF. The CDR3 DNA follows: TGTGCCAGAAGCTCCGACAGGGAGAACACTGAAGCTTTCTTT.

The chain couples TRBV19 to TRBJ1-5, with D possibly being TRBD1 (5 bases). The V gene's germline CDR1 is LNHDA and CDR2 SQIVND (reference sequence). With 3 bases removed from V and 4 bases from J, the gap between germline ends came to 10 bases. This CDR3 is built from 14 residues. Written as DNA, the CDR3 is TGTGCCAGTAGTATTCTGGGGCCTAATCAGCCCCAGCATTTT. Translated: CASSILGPNQPQHF.

This clone has only one observation. CDR3 sequence reads: CASSWSKGQGARHTQYF. DNA of the CDR3: TGTGCCAGCAGCTGGAGTAAAGGACAGGGGGCGCGACATACGCAGTATTTT. The chain is built from TRBV7-2 and TRBJ2-3; 11 bases match TRBD1. In germline, CDR1 is SGHTA, CDR2 FQGNSA. CDR3 length: 17 residues. V was pared by 4 bases and J by 7 bases, with 13 bases of the junction left unmatched.

This rearrangement joins TRBV5-4 to TRBJ2-7; 11 bases are shared with TRBD1. V trimming: 4 bases; J trimming: 9 bases; junction bases outside the gene matches: 9. The CDR3 is made up of 14 amino acids. The germline V gene encodes CDR1 SGHNT and CDR2 YYREEE (reference sequence). The CDR3 bases are TGTGCCAGCAGCCCACAAGGGACAGGGGGTTGGCAGTACTTC. It translates to CASSPQGTGGWQYF.

This clone has just a few counts. The chain combines TRBV19 with TRBJ1-5; 9 nucleotides agree with TRBD1. The CDR3 covers 14 residues. Losses at the gene ends were 10 bases for V and 4 bases for J; bases not matched to a gene: 8. Germline V CDR1 and CDR2: LNHDA, SQIVND (reference sequence). CDR3 bases: TGTGCCATCAGCGGGACAGGGAAAAATCAGCCCCAGCATTTT. It specifies CAISGTGKNQPQHF.

CDR3 sequence (DNA): TGTGCCAGCAGCTTGATTTCCAGGCGCTCCTACAATGAGCAGTTCTTC. It is translated as CASSLISRRSYNEQFF. The chain is built from TRBV5-8 and TRBJ2-1; unclear D gene. V lost 1 base and J lost 0, with 11 bases in between. The CDR3 sequence is 16 residues long. CDR1 is SGHTS, CDR2 YDEGEE, per germline.

The rearrangement joins TRBV28 to TRBJ1-5, with D hard to call. Germline-derived CDR1 and CDR2 are MDHEN and SYDVKM. Trimming stripped 8 bases from V and 1 base from J, with 9 bases between. The CDR3 has 13 amino acids. The CDR3 nucleotides read TGTGCCAGCGAGGTCGCCAGCAATCAGCCCCAGCATTTT. Its protein product is CASEVASNQPQHF. The full variable domain, its missing parts supplied by reference TRBV28 and TRBJ1-5, is DVKVTQSSRYLVKRTGEKVFLECVQDMDHENMFWYRQDPGLGLRLIYFSYDVKMKEKGDIPEGYSVSREKKERFSLILESASTNQTSMYLCASEVASNQPQHFGDGTRLSIL.

This clone was counted once. This CDR3 fails to terminate in the conserved phenylalanine or tryptophan, so it likely reflects a read error. The DNA is left out, because the CDR3 cannot be placed on it with certainty; the CDR3 is given as TCRdb lists it. The chain has TRBV5-1 and TRBJ1-6; no DNA check was done on the table's D call, TRBD1. CDR1 and CDR2 (germline): SGHRS, YFSETQ. The CDR3 totals 10 residues, both ends included. Here the CDR3 reads CASSQDRVSV.

This sequence joins TRBV5-1 and TRBJ1-4, with 7 bases identical to TRBD1. The CDR3 is 16 residues long. The germline V gene encodes CDR1 SGHRS and CDR2 YFSETQ. Trimming cost V 0 bases and J 4 bases; bases outside gene matches: 6. Here the CDR3 DNA reads TGCGCCAGCAGCTTGGCCGCGGGACAGAATAATGAAAAACTGTTTTTT. As protein: CASSLAAGQNNEKLFF.

This sequence joins TRBV5-6 and TRBJ1-3; perhaps TRBD1 as D (5 bases). The CDR3 has 15 residues. Trimming took off 1 base at V and 9 bases at J, with 17 bases between the two ends. CDR1 and CDR2 (germline): SGHDT, YYEEEE. CDR3 nucleotides: TGTGCCAGCAGCTTGAGCCCGACAGTCTTAGGCACCATATATTTT. Translation gives CASSLSPTVLGTIYF.

The chain is built from TRBV29-1 and TRBJ2-3, with D possibly being TRBD2 (5 bases). The germline V gene encodes CDR1 SQVTM and CDR2 ANQGSEA. The CDR3 is 14 amino acids. V lost 4 bases and J lost 3, with 14 bases in between. Here the CDR3 DNA reads TGCAGCGTTGGAGGGCATCCCGGGACAGATACGCAGTATTTT. Encoded protein: CSVGGHPGTDTQYF.

CDR3 DNA: TGTGCCAGCAGTGAGCAGGGGTTCGGCAATCAGCCCCAGCATTTT. Translated, it gives CASSEQGFGNQPQHF. The genes are TRBV6-4 and TRBJ1-5; D is perhaps TRBD1 (6 bases). From germline, CDR1 is MRHNA and CDR2 SNTAGT. Between the trimmed V and J ends, which lost 3 bases and 2 bases, there was a span of 11 bases. This CDR3 spans 15 amino acids.

The chain has TRBV4-2 and TRBJ1-1; 8 bases fit TRBD1. CDR1 and CDR2 from the germline V gene are LGHNA and YNFKEQ. The CDR3 is 16 amino acids. Trimming cost V 0 bases and J 5 bases; bases outside gene matches: 8. In DNA form, the CDR3 reads TGTGCCAGCAGCCAAGATCGCGGCAGGGGGCTTACTGAAGCTTTCTTT. Protein product: CASSQDRGRGLTEAFF.